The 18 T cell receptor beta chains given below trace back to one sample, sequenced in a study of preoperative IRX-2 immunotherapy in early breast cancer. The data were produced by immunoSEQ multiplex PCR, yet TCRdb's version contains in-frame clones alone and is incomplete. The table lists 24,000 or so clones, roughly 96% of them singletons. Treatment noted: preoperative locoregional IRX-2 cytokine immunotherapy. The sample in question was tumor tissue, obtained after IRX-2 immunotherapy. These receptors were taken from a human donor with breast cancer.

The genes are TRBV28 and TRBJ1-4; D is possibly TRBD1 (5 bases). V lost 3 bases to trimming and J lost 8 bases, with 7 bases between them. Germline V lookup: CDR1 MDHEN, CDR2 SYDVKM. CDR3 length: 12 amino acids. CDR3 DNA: TGTGCCAGCAGTTTTACAGGCGAAAAACTGTTTTTT. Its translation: CASSFTGEKLFF.

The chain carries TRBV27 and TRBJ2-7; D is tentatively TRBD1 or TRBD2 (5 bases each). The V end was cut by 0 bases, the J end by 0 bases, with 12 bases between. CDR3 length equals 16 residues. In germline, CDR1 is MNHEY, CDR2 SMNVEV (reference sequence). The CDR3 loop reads CASSLSGPGSSYEQYF. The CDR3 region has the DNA TGTGCCAGCAGTTTATCGGGGCCAGGGAGCTCCTACGAGCAGTACTTC.

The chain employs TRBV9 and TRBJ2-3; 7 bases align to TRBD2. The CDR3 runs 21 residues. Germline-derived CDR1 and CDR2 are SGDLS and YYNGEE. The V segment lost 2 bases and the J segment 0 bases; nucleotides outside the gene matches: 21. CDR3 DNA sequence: TGTGCCAGCAGCGTGACAAGACGAGCGGGACTCCCTGCCCATAGCACAGATACGCAGTATTTT. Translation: CASSVTRRAGLPAHSTDTQYF.

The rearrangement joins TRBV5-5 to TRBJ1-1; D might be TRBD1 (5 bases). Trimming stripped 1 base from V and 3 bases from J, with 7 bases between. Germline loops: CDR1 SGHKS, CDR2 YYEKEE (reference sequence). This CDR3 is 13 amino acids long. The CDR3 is CASSLWGDTEAFF. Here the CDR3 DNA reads TGTGCCAGCAGCTTGTGGGGGGACACTGAAGCTTTCTTT.

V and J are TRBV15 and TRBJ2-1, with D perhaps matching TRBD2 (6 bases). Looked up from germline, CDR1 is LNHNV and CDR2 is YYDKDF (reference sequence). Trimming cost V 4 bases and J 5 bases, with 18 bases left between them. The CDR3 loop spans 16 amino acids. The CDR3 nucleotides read TGTGCCACCAGCAATTTTCGGCTAGCGATTAACAATGAGCAGTTCTTC. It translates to CATSNFRLAINNEQFF.

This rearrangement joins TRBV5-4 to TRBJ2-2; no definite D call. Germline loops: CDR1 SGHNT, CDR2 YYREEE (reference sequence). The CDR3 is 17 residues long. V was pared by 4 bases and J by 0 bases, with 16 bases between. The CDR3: CASSLYSTPANTGELFF. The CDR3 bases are TGTGCCAGCAGCCTATACTCTACCCCCGCGAACACCGGGGAGCTGTTTTTT.

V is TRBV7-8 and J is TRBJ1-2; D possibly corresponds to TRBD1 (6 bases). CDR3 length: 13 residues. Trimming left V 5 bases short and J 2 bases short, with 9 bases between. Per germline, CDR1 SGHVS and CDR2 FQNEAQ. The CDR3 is CASSPQGNYGYTF. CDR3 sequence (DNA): TGTGCCAGCAGCCCGCAGGGGAACTATGGCTACACCTTC.

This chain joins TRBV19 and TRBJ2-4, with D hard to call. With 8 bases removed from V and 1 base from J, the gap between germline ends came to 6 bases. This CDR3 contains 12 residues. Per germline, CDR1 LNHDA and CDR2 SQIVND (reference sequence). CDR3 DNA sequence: TGTGCCAGTCTGGGGGCCAAAAACATTCAGTACTTC. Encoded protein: CASLGAKNIQYF. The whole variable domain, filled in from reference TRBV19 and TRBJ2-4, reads DGGITQSPKYLFRKEGQNVTLSCEQNLNHDAMYWYRQDPGQGLRLIYYSQIVNDFQKGDIAEGYSVSREKKESFPLTVTSAQKNPTAFYLCASLGAKNIQYFGAGTRLSVL.

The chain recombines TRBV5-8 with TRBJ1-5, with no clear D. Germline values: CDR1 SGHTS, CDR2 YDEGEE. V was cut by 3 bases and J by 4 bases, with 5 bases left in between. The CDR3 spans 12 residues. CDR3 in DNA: TGTGCCAGCAGCTCCTATAATCAGCCCCAGCATTTT. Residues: CASSSYNQPQHF.

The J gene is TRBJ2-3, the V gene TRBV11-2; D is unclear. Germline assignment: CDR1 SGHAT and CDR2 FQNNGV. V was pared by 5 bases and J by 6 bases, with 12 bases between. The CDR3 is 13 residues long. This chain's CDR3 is CASSRVEADTQYF. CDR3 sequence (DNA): TGTGCCAGCAGCCGGGTAGAAGCGGATACGCAGTATTTT.

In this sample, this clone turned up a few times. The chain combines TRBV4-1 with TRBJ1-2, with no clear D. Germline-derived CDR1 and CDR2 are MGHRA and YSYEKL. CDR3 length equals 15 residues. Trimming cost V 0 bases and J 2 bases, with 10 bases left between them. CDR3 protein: CASSQEWQNNYGYTF. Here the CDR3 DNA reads TGCGCCAGCAGCCAAGAATGGCAGAACAACTATGGCTACACCTTC.

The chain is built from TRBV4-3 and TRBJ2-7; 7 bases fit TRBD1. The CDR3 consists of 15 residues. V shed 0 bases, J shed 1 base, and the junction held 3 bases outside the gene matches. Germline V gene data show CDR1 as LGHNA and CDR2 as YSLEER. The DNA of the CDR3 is TGCGCCAGCAGCCAAGATCCAGGGGGATCCTACGAGCAGTACTTC. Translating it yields CASSQDPGGSYEQYF.

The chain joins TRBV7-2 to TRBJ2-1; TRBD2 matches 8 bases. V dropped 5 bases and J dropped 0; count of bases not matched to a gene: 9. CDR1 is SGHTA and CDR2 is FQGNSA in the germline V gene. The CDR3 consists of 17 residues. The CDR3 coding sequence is TGTGCCAGCAGCCCCCTGCGCGGGAGGCCCTCCTACAATGAGCAGTTCTTC. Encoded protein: CASSPLRGRPSYNEQFF.

The chain's CDR3 is CASSFLGNQPQHF. Written as DNA, the CDR3 is TGTGCCAGCAGCTTTCTAGGCAATCAGCCCCAGCATTTT. The rearrangement uses TRBV7-8 and TRBJ1-5, with no clear D. The CDR3 sequence is 13 residues long. V lost 3 bases, J lost 2 bases, and 5 bases lay in between. CDR1 is SGHVS, CDR2 FQNEAQ, per germline. Using reference TRBV7-8 and TRBJ1-5 for the parts outside the CDR3, the full variable domain is GAGVSQSPRYKVAKRGQDVALRCDPISGHVSLFWYQQALGQGPEFLTYFQNEAQLDKSGLPSDRFFAERPEGSVSTLKIQRTQQEDSAVYLCASSFLGNQPQHFGDGTRLSIL.

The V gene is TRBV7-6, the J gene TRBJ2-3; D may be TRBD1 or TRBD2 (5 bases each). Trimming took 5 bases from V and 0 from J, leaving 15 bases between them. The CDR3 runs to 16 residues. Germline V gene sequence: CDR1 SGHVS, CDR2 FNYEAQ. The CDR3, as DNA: TGTGCCAGCAGCCGTCGGACTGGGGACAGCACAGATACGCAGTATTTT. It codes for CASSRRTGDSTDTQYF.

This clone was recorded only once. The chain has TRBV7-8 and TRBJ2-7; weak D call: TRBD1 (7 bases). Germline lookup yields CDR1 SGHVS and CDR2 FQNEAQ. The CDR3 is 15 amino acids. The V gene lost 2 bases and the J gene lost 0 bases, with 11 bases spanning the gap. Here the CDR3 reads CASSLQGGFSYEQYF. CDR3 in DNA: TGTGCCAGCAGCTTACAGGGGGGCTTCTCCTACGAGCAGTACTTC.

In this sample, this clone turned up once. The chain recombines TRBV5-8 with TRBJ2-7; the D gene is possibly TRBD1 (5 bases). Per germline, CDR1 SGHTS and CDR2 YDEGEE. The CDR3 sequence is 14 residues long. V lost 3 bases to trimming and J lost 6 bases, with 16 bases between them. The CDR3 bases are TGTGCCAGCAGCTCCCGTAGGGGCAGGACCGAGCAGTACTTC. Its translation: CASSSRRGRTEQYF.

The DNA of the CDR3 is TGTGCCAGCAACACACCGGACAGGGAGGCTGGCTACACCTTC. Translated, it gives CASNTPDREAGYTF. The chain has TRBV6-6 and TRBJ1-2; TRBD1 matches at 8 bases. The V gene's germline CDR1 is MNHNY and CDR2 SVGAGI (reference sequence). This CDR3 contains 14 residues. V was pared by 7 bases and J by 7 bases, with 11 bases of the junction left unmatched.